A selection of T cell receptor beta chains follows, all from one sample in a study of T cells after yellow fever vaccination. TCRdb passed the 5' RACE reads through MiXCR, listing each CDR3 protein once. The sample lists around 600,000 distinct CDR3 sequences; 9% to 15% were seen once. The input for sequencing was PBMCs, taken on the day of the yellow fever booster vaccination. These receptors originate from a man under 40 who received the YFV17D yellow fever vaccine. Both conserved end residues are part of each CDR3. Each record gives: V gene, J gene, clone size, D gene, CDR3 DNA, CDR3 protein. A D gene is named only where the DNA matches it firmly. A row's size may be missing; if present it is once, few, many or a size class.

V gene: TRBV6-6; J gene: TRBJ2-1; clone size: few; D gene: -; CDR3 DNA: TGTGCCAGCAGTCAAGAGCAGTTCTTC; CDR3 protein: CASSQEQFF
V gene: TRBV28; J gene: TRBJ1-4; clone size: -; D gene: -; CDR3 DNA: TGTGCCAGCAAAGGGCTGAATGAAAAACTGTTTTTT; CDR3 protein: CASKGLNEKLFF
V gene: TRBV20-1; J gene: TRBJ1-1; clone size: few; D gene: TRBD1; CDR3 DNA: TGCAGTGCTAGAGCAACAGGGGCGAACACTGAAGCTTTCTTT; CDR3 protein: CSARATGANTEAFF
V gene: TRBV5-1; J gene: TRBJ1-6; clone size: -; D gene: -; CDR3 DNA: TGCGCCAGCAGCTTATTCCGGGACGGTAGCTCAAATTCACCCCTCCACTTT; CDR3 protein: CASSLFRDGSSNSPLHF
V gene: TRBV29-1; J gene: TRBJ2-3; clone size: many; D gene: -; CDR3 DNA: TGCAGCGTTGAGGGGGGGGCGGATACGCAGTATTTT; CDR3 protein: CSVEGGADTQYF
V gene: TRBV20-1; J gene: TRBJ2-5; clone size: -; D gene: TRBD2; CDR3 DNA: TGCAGTGCTAACCAACTAGCGGGAGCGCGAGAGACCCAGTACTTC; CDR3 protein: CSANQLAGARETQYF
V gene: TRBV11-1; J gene: TRBJ1-5; clone size: -; D gene: -; CDR3 DNA: TGTGCCAGCAGCCCAAACGGGACAAGCCTTTATAGTGCCCAGCCCCAGCATTTT; CDR3 protein: CASSPNGTSLYSAQPQHF
V gene: TRBV27; J gene: TRBJ2-1; clone size: -; D gene: -; CDR3 DNA: TGTGCCAGCAGTTTACAGGGGAGGGTCAATGAGCAGTTCTTC; CDR3 protein: CASSLQGRVNEQFF
V gene: TRBV6-2/TRBV6-3; J gene: TRBJ1-1; clone size: few; D gene: -; CDR3 DNA: TGTGCCAGCAGTTCTGAGGGGAACACTGAAGCTTTCTTT; CDR3 protein: CASSSEGNTEAFF
V gene: TRBV20-1; J gene: TRBJ2-1; clone size: few; D gene: TRBD1; CDR3 DNA: TGCAGTGCTAGACTGACAGGGGAGGCCTACAATGAGCAGTTCTTC; CDR3 protein: CSARLTGEAYNEQFF
V gene: TRBV27; J gene: TRBJ2-2; clone size: -; D gene: -; CDR3 DNA: TGTGCCAGCAGTTTCCGAGTCCCAAACACCGGGGAGCTGTTTTTT; CDR3 protein: CASSFRVPNTGELFF
V gene: TRBV3-1; J gene: TRBJ2-1; clone size: few; D gene: -; CDR3 DNA: TGTGCCAGCAGCCAAGAGGGCCAGGGGGGTTGGCAGTTCTTC; CDR3 protein: CASSQEGQGGWQFF
V gene: TRBV20-1; J gene: TRBJ1-5; clone size: -; D gene: TRBD1; CDR3 DNA: TGCAGTGCCCGAGACAGGGAAGGCGCGCCCCAGCATTTT; CDR3 protein: CSARDREGAPQHF
V gene: TRBV11-2; J gene: TRBJ1-1; clone size: -; D gene: -; CDR3 DNA: TGTGCCAGCAGCTTACAAAAGGGTGAAGCTTTCTTT; CDR3 protein: CASSLQKGEAFF
V gene: TRBV7-2; J gene: TRBJ1-1; clone size: few; D gene: -; CDR3 DNA: TGTGCCAGCAGTGCGTACGGTACTGAAGCTTTCTTT; CDR3 protein: CASSAYGTEAFF
V gene: TRBV6-2/TRBV6-3; J gene: TRBJ2-2; clone size: -; D gene: -; CDR3 DNA: TGTGCCAGCAGAACCTTACTAGGTGGGAACACCGGGGAGCTGTTTTTT; CDR3 protein: CASRTLLGGNTGELFF
V gene: TRBV12-3/TRBV12-4; J gene: TRBJ2-1; clone size: -; D gene: -; CDR3 DNA: TGTGCCAGCAGCGGGAGCTACGGTGAGCAGTTCTTC; CDR3 protein: CASSGSYGEQFF
V gene: TRBV7-9; J gene: TRBJ2-5; clone size: few; D gene: -; CDR3 DNA: TGTGCCAGCAGCATACGACAGGGAGGGGAGACCCAGTACTTC; CDR3 protein: CASSIRQGGETQYF
V gene: TRBV14; J gene: TRBJ2-7; clone size: -; D gene: TRBD1; CDR3 DNA: TGTGCCAGCAGCCAATGGACAGGGGGGGCCTACGAGCAGTACTTC; CDR3 protein: CASSQWTGGAYEQYF
V gene: TRBV4-3; J gene: TRBJ2-7; clone size: few; D gene: -; CDR3 DNA: TGCGCCAGCAGCCAAGGATTCGGAAGCTACGAGCAGTACTTC; CDR3 protein: CASSQGFGSYEQYF
V gene: TRBV7-2; J gene: TRBJ2-3; clone size: -; D gene: TRBD2; CDR3 DNA: TGTGCCAGCAGCTTAGGCGGGAGGGCCTCAGATACGCAGTATTTT; CDR3 protein: CASSLGGRASDTQYF
V gene: TRBV2; J gene: TRBJ2-5; clone size: -; D gene: -; CDR3 DNA: TGTGCCAGCAGGTCGTGGGGGCCCCAAGAGACCCAGTACTTC; CDR3 protein: CASRSWGPQETQYF
V gene: TRBV29-1; J gene: TRBJ2-1; clone size: few; D gene: -; CDR3 DNA: TGCAGCGTTGAAGATCGTGGTTTTGGTGAGCAGTTCTTC; CDR3 protein: CSVEDRGFGEQFF
V gene: TRBV20-1; J gene: TRBJ1-2; clone size: -; D gene: -; CDR3 DNA: TGCAGTGCTATGGAGGAAGGGGCCAATGGCTACACCTTC; CDR3 protein: CSAMEEGANGYTF
V gene: TRBV20-1; J gene: TRBJ2-4; clone size: -; D gene: -; CDR3 DNA: TGCAGTGCTAGAGGCAGGACCTGGGCCAAAAACATTCAGTACTTC; CDR3 protein: CSARGRTWAKNIQYF
V gene: TRBV9; J gene: TRBJ2-1; clone size: -; D gene: TRBD1; CDR3 DNA: TGTGCCAGCAGCACTCGGGACAGGGTGCACAATGAGCAGTTCTTC; CDR3 protein: CASSTRDRVHNEQFF
V gene: TRBV7-8; J gene: TRBJ1-1; clone size: -; D gene: -; CDR3 DNA: TGTGCCAGCAGCCAAGGGTCCGGGGCTGAAGCTTTCTTT; CDR3 protein: CASSQGSGAEAFF
V gene: TRBV5-5; J gene: TRBJ2-1; clone size: -; D gene: -; CDR3 DNA: TGTGCCAGCAGCTTGTTCAGAGCTGAAAGCGATGAGCAGTTCTTC; CDR3 protein: CASSLFRAESDEQFF
V gene: TRBV20-1; J gene: TRBJ2-7; clone size: few; D gene: -; CDR3 DNA: TGCAGTGCTAGAGATCAGCACAGGGTCCACGAGCAGTACTTC; CDR3 protein: CSARDQHRVHEQYF
V gene: TRBV5-6; J gene: TRBJ2-1; clone size: -; D gene: TRBD1; CDR3 DNA: TGTGCCAGCAGCCCGATCAGGGGGTCTCTTCACAATGAGCAGTTCTTC; CDR3 protein: CASSPIRGSLHNEQFF
V gene: TRBV7-9; J gene: TRBJ1-1; clone size: -; D gene: -; CDR3 DNA: TGTGCCAGCAGCGACGACAGGTATGGACACACTGAAGCTTTCTTT; CDR3 protein: CASSDDRYGHTEAFF
V gene: TRBV2; J gene: TRBJ2-5; clone size: -; D gene: -; CDR3 DNA: TGTGCCAGCAGTGAATATGGGCGGCAGTACCAAGAGACCCAGTACTTC; CDR3 protein: CASSEYGRQYQETQYF
V gene: TRBV19; J gene: TRBJ1-5; clone size: -; D gene: -; CDR3 DNA: TGTGCCAGTAGGCTAAAGCCGGCAGGCAATCAGCCCCAGCATTTT; CDR3 protein: CASRLKPAGNQPQHF
V gene: TRBV18; J gene: TRBJ2-7; clone size: -; D gene: -; CDR3 DNA: TGTGCCAGCTCACCATCTAAGGAACGCTCCTACGAGCAGTACTTC; CDR3 protein: CASSPSKERSYEQYF
V gene: TRBV7-2; J gene: TRBJ2-1; clone size: -; D gene: -; CDR3 DNA: TGTACCAGCAGCCAGCACGTCGGGTTAAGCTCCTACAATGAGCAGTTCTTC; CDR3 protein: CTSSQHVGLSSYNEQFF
V gene: TRBV7-6; J gene: TRBJ2-2; clone size: few; D gene: -; CDR3 DNA: TGTGCCAGCAGCTCCACCCCCTCCGGGACTTACACCGGGGAGCTGTTTTTT; CDR3 protein: CASSSTPSGTYTGELFF
V gene: TRBV6-2/TRBV6-3; J gene: TRBJ2-7; clone size: many; D gene: -; CDR3 DNA: TGTGCCAGCAGTTTGCCGGTTAGCGAGCAGTACTTC; CDR3 protein: CASSLPVSEQYF
V gene: TRBV4-3; J gene: TRBJ1-4; clone size: few; D gene: -; CDR3 DNA: TGCGCCAGCAGCCAAAAATGGGCAGGAGGATCCGAAAAACTGTTTTTT; CDR3 protein: CASSQKWAGGSEKLFF
V gene: TRBV20-1; J gene: TRBJ2-3; clone size: -; D gene: -; CDR3 DNA: TGCAGTGCTCGACCGGATTTTAGCGGAGGTCCAGATACGCAGTATTTT; CDR3 protein: CSARPDFSGGPDTQYF
V gene: TRBV4-1; J gene: TRBJ2-7; clone size: -; D gene: -; CDR3 DNA: TGCGCCAGCAGCCAAGTTGTGCGTTTCGAGTACTACGAGCAGTACTTC; CDR3 protein: CASSQVVRFEYYEQYF
V gene: TRBV6-1; J gene: TRBJ2-7; clone size: many; D gene: TRBD1; CDR3 DNA: TGTGCCAGCACTGGACAGGGAGTCTACGAGCAGTACTTC; CDR3 protein: CASTGQGVYEQYF
V gene: TRBV30; J gene: TRBJ1-3; clone size: few; D gene: -; CDR3 DNA: TGTGCCTGGAGTCGCCAGGGAGTTGCCATATATTTT; CDR3 protein: CAWSRQGVAIYF
V gene: TRBV7-2; J gene: TRBJ2-1; clone size: many; D gene: -; CDR3 DNA: TGTGCCAGCAGCTCTTCAGGAGGCTCCTACAATGAGCAGTTCTTC; CDR3 protein: CASSSSGGSYNEQFF
V gene: TRBV3-1; J gene: TRBJ2-1; clone size: -; D gene: -; CDR3 DNA: TGTGCCAGCAGCAAGCCGTTGCGGCGTATGAGCTCCTACAATGAGCAGTTCTTC; CDR3 protein: CASSKPLRRMSSYNEQFF
V gene: TRBV7-6; J gene: TRBJ2-7; clone size: -; D gene: -; CDR3 DNA: TGTGCCAGCAGCCCTAAAGTTGGGACGAAGAAGGTCTCCTACGAGCAGTACTTC; CDR3 protein: CASSPKVGTKKVSYEQYF
V gene: TRBV7-8; J gene: TRBJ2-2; clone size: few; D gene: -; CDR3 DNA: TGTGCCAGCGGGTTTGAGAGAACGAACACCGGGGAGCTGTTTTTT; CDR3 protein: CASGFERTNTGELFF
V gene: TRBV20-1; J gene: TRBJ1-4; clone size: -; D gene: -; CDR3 DNA: TGCAGTGTTGCGAGACGGGTTGGAGAAAAACTGTTTTTT; CDR3 protein: CSVARRVGEKLFF
V gene: TRBV3-1; J gene: TRBJ1-1; clone size: -; D gene: -; CDR3 DNA: TGTGCCAGCAGCCAATCCCCGAGCAGCCTTAGGTCGGGGGCTTTCTTT; CDR3 protein: CASSQSPSSLRSGAFF
V gene: TRBV4-1; J gene: TRBJ2-3; clone size: few; D gene: -; CDR3 DNA: TGCGCCAGCAGCCAAGAGGGGAAATGGTATACGCAGTATTTT; CDR3 protein: CASSQEGKWYTQYF
V gene: TRBV29-1; J gene: TRBJ2-3; clone size: -; D gene: TRBD2; CDR3 DNA: TGCAGCGTCAGGACTAGCGGGAGTATCACGGATACGCAGTATTTT; CDR3 protein: CSVRTSGSITDTQYF
V gene: TRBV7-2; J gene: TRBJ2-1; clone size: -; D gene: TRBD2; CDR3 DNA: TGTGCCAGCAGCCGGGAGGGGACTAGCGCGTACAATGAGCAGTTCTTC; CDR3 protein: CASSREGTSAYNEQFF
V gene: TRBV23-1; J gene: TRBJ2-3; clone size: -; D gene: -; CDR3 DNA: TGCGCCAGCAGTCAATTGGGCGCGACGCAGTATTTT; CDR3 protein: CASSQLGATQYF
V gene: TRBV7-9; J gene: TRBJ2-1; clone size: many; D gene: TRBD2; CDR3 DNA: TGTGCCAGCAGCCTACCTAGCGGGAGTTCCTACAATGAGCAGTTCTTC; CDR3 protein: CASSLPSGSSYNEQFF
V gene: TRBV20-1; J gene: TRBJ2-1; clone size: few; D gene: -; CDR3 DNA: TGCAGTGCTAGAGATCTGGCGGGAATCGTAAATGAGCAGTTCTTC; CDR3 protein: CSARDLAGIVNEQFF
V gene: TRBV6-2/TRBV6-3; J gene: TRBJ2-2; clone size: -; D gene: TRBD2; CDR3 DNA: TGTGCCAGCGGGGCTAGCGGGACGAACACCGGGGAGCTGTTTTTT; CDR3 protein: CASGASGTNTGELFF